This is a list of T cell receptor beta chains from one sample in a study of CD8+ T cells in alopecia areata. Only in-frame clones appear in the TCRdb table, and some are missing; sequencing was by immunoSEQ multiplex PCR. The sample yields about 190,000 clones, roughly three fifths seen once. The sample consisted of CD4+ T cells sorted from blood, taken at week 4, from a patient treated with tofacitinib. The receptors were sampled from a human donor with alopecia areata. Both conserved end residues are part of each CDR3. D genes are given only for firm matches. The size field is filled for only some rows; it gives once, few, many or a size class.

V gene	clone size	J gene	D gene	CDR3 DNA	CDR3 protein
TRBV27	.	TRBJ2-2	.	TGTGCCAGCAGTCCGGGACTGTCGAACACCGGGGAGCTGTTTTTT	CASSPGLSNTGELFF
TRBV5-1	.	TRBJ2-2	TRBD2	TGCGCCAGTTCCCAGGGACTAGCAACTCTCACCGGGGAGCTGTTTTTT	CASSQGLATLTGELFF
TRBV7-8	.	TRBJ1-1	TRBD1	TGTGCCAGCAGCTTAGCTAGACAGGGGATGAACACTGAAGCTTTCTTT	CASSLARQGMNTEAFF
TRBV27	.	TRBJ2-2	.	TGTGCCAGCAGCCAGAGGAAGGCCGGGGAGCTGTTTTTT	CASSQRKAGELFF
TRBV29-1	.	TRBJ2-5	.	TGCAGCGTTGAGGAGGGTAGACAAGAGACCCAGTACTTC	CSVEEGRQETQYF
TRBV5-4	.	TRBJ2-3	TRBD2	TGTGCCTGGTCGGCGGGAGTGGGCCCAGATACGCAGTATTTT	CAWSAGVGPDTQYF
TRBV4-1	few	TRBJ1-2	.	TGCGCCAGCAGCCAAGAAGAGGGGTCGAGCGGCTACACCTTC	CASSQEEGSSGYTF
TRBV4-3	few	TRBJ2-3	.	TGCGCCAGCAGCCCCCGGACAGCTGCAGATACGCAGTATTTT	CASSPRTAADTQYF
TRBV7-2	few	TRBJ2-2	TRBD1	TGTGCCAGCAATCCGACAGGGGGCGCCGGGTACGGGGAGCTGTTTTTT	CASNPTGGAGYGELFF
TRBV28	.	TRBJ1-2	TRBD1	TGTGCCAGCAAGTCCCCCGGACAGGGGGCAAAGGGCTACACCTTC	CASKSPGQGAKGYTF
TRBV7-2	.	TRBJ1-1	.	TGTGCCAGCAGCTTAGGCAGGAACACTGAAGCTTTCTTT	CASSLGRNTEAFF
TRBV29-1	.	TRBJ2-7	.	TGCAGCGTGGGTAGTAGGGTCGAGCAGTACTTC	CSVGSRVEQYF
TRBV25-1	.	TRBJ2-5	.	TGTGCCAGCAGTGACTCCCGAGGGACTGTGGTAGAGACCCAGTACTTC	CASSDSRGTVVETQYF
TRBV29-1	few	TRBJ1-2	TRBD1	TGCAGCGTTGAAGATCGCAGGGGGAAATCCTATGGCTACACCTTC	CSVEDRRGKSYGYTF
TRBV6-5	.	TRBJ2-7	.	TGTGCCAGCAAGTCGGAGCCGAGCTCCTACGAGCAGTACTTC	CASKSEPSSYEQYF
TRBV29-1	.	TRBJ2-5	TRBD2	TGCAGCGGGGGTAGGGCTAGCGGGAGTCTGGAGACCCAGTACTTC	CSGGRASGSLETQYF
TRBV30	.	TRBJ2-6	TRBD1	TGTGCCTGGGGACAGGGAATCGCCGGGGCCAACGTCCTGACTTTC	CAWGQGIAGANVLTF